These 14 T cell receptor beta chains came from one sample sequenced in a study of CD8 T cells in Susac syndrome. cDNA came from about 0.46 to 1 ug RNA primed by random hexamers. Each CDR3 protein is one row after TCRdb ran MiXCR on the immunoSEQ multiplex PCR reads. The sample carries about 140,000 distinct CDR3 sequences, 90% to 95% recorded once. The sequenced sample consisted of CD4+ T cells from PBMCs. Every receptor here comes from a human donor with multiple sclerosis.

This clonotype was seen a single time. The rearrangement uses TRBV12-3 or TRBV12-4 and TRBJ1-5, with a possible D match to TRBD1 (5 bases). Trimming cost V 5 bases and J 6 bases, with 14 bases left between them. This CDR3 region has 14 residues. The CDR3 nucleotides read TGTGCCAGCAGTGGGACCACCGACGGTCAGCCCCAGCATTTT. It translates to CASSGTTDGQPQHF.

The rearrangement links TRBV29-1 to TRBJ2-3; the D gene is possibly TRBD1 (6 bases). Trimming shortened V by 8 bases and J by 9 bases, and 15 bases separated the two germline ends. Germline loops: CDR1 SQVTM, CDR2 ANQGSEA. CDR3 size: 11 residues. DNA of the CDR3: TGCAGCTGGGGGCCCGCCGGGACGCAGTATTTT. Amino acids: CSWGPAGTQYF.

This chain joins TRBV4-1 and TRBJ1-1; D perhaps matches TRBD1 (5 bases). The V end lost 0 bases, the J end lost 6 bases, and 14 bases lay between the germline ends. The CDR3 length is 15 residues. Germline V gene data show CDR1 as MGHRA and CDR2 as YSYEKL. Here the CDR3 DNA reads TGCGCCAGCAGCCAAGATGGGACCCCGGGGTCTGAAGCTTTCTTT. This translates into CASSQDGTPGSEAFF.

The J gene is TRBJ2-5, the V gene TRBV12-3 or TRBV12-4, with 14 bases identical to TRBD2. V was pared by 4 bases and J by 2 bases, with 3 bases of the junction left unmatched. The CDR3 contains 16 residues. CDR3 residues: CASSSGLAGGQETQYF. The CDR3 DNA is TGTGCCAGCAGTTCCGGACTAGCGGGAGGTCAAGAGACCCAGTACTTC.

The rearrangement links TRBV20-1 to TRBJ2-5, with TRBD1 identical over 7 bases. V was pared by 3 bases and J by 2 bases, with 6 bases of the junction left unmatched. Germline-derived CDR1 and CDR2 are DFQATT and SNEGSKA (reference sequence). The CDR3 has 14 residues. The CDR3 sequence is CSASIPGQQETQYF. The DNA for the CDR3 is TGCAGTGCTAGCATACCGGGACAGCAAGAGACCCAGTACTTC.

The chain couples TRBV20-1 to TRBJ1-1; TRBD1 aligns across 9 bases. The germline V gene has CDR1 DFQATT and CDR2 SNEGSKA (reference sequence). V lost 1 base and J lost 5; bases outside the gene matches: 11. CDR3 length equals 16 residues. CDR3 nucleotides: TGCAGTGCTAGAGCCACAGGGGGCGGAGTAGGAACTGAAGCTTTCTTT. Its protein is CSARATGGGVGTEAFF.

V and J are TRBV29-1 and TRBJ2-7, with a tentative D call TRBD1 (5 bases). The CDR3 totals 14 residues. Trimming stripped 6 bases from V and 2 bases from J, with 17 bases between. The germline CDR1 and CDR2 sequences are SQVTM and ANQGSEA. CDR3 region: CSVGVRGATYEQYF. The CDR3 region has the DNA TGCAGCGTAGGGGTCCGCGGTGCAACCTACGAGCAGTACTTC.

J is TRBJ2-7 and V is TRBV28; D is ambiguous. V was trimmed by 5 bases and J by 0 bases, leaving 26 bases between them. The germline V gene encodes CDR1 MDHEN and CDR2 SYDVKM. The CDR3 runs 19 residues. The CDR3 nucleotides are TGTGCCAGCAGTCTCAGCCCGTTTCTGGGCAGCATGAGCTCCTACGAGCAGTACTTC. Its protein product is CASSLSPFLGSMSSYEQYF.

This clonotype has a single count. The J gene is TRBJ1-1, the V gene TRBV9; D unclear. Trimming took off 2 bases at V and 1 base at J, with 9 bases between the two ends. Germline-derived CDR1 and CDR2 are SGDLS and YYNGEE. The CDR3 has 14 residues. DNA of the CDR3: TGTGCCAGCAGCGTTAACAGCGGGAACACTGAAGCTTTCTTT. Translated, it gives CASSVNSGNTEAFF.

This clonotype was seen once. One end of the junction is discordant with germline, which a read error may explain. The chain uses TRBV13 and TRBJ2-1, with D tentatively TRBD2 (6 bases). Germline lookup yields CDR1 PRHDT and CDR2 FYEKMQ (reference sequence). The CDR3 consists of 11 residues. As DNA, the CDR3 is TGCGGGAGTGGAACCTACAATGAGCAGTTCTTC. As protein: CGSGTYNEQFF.

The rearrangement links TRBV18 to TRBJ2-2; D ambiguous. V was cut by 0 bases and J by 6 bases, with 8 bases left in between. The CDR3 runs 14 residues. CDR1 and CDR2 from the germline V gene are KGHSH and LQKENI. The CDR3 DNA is TGTGCCAGCTCACCACCTATCGTCCCCGGGGAGCTGTTTTTT. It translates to CASSPPIVPGELFF.

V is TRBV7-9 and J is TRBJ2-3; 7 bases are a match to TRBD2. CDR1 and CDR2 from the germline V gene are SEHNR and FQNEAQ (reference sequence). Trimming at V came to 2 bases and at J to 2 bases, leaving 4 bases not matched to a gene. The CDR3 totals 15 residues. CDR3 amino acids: CASSLKSGATDTQYF. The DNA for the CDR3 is TGTGCCAGCAGCTTAAAAAGCGGGGCCACAGATACGCAGTATTTT.

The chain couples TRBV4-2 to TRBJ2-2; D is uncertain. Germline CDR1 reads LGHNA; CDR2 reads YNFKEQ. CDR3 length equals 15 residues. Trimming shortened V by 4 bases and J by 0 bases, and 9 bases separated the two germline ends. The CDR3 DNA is TGTGCCAGCAGCCCCCAGGTAGCGAACACCGGGGAGCTGTTTTTT. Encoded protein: CASSPQVANTGELFF.

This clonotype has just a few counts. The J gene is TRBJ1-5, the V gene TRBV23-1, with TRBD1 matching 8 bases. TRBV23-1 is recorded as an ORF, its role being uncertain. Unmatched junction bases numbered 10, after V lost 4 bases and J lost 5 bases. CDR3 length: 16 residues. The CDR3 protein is CASSLNSDRVDQPQHF. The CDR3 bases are TGCGCCAGCAGTCTCAACTCGGACAGGGTAGATCAGCCCCAGCATTTT.